This T cell receptor (beta chain) was sequenced for a study of spatial heterogeneity in lung cancer. The time point here: sample taken at primary tumor resection. Unsorted whole RNA of tumor, nontumor lung or frozen PBMC was sequenced. V was cut by 1 base and J by 6 bases, with 12 bases left in between. CDR3 size: 14 residues. TCR cDNA molecules were tagged individually, and each one carried a unique molecular identifier. Each CDR3 protein gets one entry after TCRdb re-called the 5' RACE reads with MiXCR. The data hold roughly 3,000 distinct CDR3 sequences, with 10% to 15% observed a single time. This clonotype was counted ten times or more.

Sample: normal lung tissue next to the tumor, taken at surgery. The TCR originated in a male donor with early-stage non-small cell lung cancer. V is TRBV12-3 or TRBV12-4 and J is TRBJ1-2; D not certain. The CDR3 reads CASSLGQITNGYTF. DNA for the CDR3: TGTGCCAGCAGTTTAGGACAAATAACTAATGGCTACACCTTC.